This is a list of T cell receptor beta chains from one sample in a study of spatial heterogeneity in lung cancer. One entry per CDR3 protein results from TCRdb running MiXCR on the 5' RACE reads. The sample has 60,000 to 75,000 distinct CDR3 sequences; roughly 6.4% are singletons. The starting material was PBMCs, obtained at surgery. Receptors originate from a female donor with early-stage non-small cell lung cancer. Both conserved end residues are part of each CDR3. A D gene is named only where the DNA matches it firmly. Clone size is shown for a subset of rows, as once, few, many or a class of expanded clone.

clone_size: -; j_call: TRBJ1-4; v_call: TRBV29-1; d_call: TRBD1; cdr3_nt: TGCAGCGTCCCGGGACAGGAAATGGAAAAACTGTTTTTT; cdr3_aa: CSVPGQEMEKLFF
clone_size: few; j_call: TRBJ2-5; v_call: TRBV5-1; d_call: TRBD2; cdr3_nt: TGCGCCAGCAGCTTGGCACTAGCGGGAGCCGTGGAGACCCAGTACTTC; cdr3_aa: CASSLALAGAVETQYF
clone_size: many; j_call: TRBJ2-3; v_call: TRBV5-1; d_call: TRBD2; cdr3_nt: TGCGCCAGCAGGGGACAGGCAGCGGGAGGGCCAGATACGCAGTATTTT; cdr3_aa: CASRGQAAGGPDTQYF
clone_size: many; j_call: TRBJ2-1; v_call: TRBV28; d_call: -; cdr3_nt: TGTGCCAGCCTAGGGGGCCGCGGGAGCTCCTACAATGAGCAGTTCTTC; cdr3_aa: CASLGGRGSSYNEQFF
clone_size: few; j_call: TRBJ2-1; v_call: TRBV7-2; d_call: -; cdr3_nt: TGTGCCAGCAGCCGAGGGTCGGAGAATGAGCAGTTCTTC; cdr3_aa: CASSRGSENEQFF
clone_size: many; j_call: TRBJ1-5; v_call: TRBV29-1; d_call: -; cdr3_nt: TGCAGCGTTGACTGGGGGCAGGATGATCAGCCCCAGCATTTT; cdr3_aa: CSVDWGQDDQPQHF
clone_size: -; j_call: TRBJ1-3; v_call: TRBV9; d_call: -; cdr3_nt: TGTGCCAGCAGCGTAGCAGTCTCTGGAAACACCATATATTTT; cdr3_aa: CASSVAVSGNTIYF
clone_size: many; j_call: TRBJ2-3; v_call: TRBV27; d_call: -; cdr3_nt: TGTGCCAGCAGTCTCTCCGGAGGGGGGTCGCAGTATTTT; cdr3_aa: CASSLSGGGSQYF
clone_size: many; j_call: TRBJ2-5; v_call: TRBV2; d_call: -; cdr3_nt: TGTGCCAGCAGTCGGGAGAGCCAAGAGACCCAGTACTTC; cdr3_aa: CASSRESQETQYF
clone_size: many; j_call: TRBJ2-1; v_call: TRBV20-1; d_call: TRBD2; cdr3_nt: TGCAGTGCAGACCCCGGGACTAGCGGGAGGGACTACAATGAGCAGTTCTTC; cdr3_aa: CSADPGTSGRDYNEQFF
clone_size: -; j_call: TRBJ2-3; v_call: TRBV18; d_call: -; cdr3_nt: TGTGCCAGCTCACCACTCGACGGCACAGATACGCAGTATTTT; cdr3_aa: CASSPLDGTDTQYF
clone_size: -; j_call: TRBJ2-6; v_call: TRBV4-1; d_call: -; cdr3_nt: TGCGCCAGCAGCCCTATTGTCTTCTCTGGGGCCAACGTCCTGACTTTC; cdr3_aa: CASSPIVFSGANVLTF
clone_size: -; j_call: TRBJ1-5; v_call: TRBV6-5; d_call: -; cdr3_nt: TGTGCCAGCAGTTACTCCCGAACCGTGGCGGGTCAGCCCCAGCATTTT; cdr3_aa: CASSYSRTVAGQPQHF
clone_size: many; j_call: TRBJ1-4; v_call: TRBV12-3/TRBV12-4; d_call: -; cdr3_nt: TGTGCCAGCAGTTTATCTAAGGGGCGAACTAATGAAAAACTGTTTTTT; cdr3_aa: CASSLSKGRTNEKLFF
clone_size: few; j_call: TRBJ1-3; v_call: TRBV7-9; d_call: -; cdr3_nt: TGTGCCCCCGGGCCAGGGACTGGAAACACCATATATTTT; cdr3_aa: CAPGPGTGNTIYF
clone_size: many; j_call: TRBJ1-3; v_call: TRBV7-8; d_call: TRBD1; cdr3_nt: TGTGCCAGCAGCTTAAGGACAGGGGTTGGAAACACCATATATTTT; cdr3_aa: CASSLRTGVGNTIYF
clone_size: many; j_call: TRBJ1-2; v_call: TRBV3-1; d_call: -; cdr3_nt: TGTGCCAGCAGCCAAGATCAGGGTGGAAACTATGGCTACACCTTC; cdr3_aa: CASSQDQGGNYGYTF
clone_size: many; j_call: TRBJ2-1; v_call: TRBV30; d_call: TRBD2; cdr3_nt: TGTGCCTGGACACCCTTGGCTAGCGGGGGGGTTGTAGACGAGCAGTTCTTC; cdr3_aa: CAWTPLASGGVVDEQFF
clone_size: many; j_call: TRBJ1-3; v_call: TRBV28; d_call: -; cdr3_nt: TGTGCCAGCAGTAACGCCGGTACCTTCTCTGGAAACACCATATATTTT; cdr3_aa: CASSNAGTFSGNTIYF
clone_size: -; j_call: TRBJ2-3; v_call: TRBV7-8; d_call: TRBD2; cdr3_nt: TGTGCCAGCAGCTTCGGGGGGGCGACAGATACGCAGTATTTT; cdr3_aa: CASSFGGATDTQYF
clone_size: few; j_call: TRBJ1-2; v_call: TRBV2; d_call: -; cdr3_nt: TGTGCCAGCAGTATCACAGATGCTACCTATGGCTACACCTTC; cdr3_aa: CASSITDATYGYTF
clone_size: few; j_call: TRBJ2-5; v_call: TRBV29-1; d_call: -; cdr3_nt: TGCAGCGTTGGTCAATCGGGAGAGACCCAGTACTTC; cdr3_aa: CSVGQSGETQYF
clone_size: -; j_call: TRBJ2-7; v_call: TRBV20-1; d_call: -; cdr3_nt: TGCAGTGGGATAGACTCCTACGAGCAGTACTTC; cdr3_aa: CSGIDSYEQYF
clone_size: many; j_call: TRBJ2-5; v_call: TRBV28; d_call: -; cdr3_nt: TGTGCCAGCAGTTTAGTGTCGGCCACCCAAGAGACCCAGTACTTC; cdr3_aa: CASSLVSATQETQYF
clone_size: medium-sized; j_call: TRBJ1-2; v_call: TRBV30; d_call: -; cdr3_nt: TGTGCCTGGAGTGTAGGCTATGGCTACACCTTC; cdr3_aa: CAWSVGYGYTF
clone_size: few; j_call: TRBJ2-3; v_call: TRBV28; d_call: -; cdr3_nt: TGTGCCAGCCGCCACGGGGTAAGCACAGATACGCAGTATTTT; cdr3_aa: CASRHGVSTDTQYF
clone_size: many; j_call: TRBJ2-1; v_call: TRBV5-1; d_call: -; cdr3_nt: TGCGCCAGCAGCTCCCGACCCAACAATGAGCAGTTCTTC; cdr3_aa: CASSSRPNNEQFF
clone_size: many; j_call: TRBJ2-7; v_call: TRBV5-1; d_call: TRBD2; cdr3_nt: TGCGCCAGCAGCGCGGGAGGCCCCGGCCCCTACGAGCAGTACTTC; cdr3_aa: CASSAGGPGPYEQYF
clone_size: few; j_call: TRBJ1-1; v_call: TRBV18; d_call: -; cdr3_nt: TGTGCCACTTCAAGGGAGGGGACGGATTGGACTGAAGCTTTCTTT; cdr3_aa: CATSREGTDWTEAFF
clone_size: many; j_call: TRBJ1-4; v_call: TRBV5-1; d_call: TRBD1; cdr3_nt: TGCGCCAGCAGCTGGGCCGGGACAGGGGGAAGAGCTAATGAAAAACTGTTTTTT; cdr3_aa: CASSWAGTGGRANEKLFF
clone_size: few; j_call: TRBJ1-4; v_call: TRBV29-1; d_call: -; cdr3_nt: TGCAGCGTTGAATACGGGAGGAACGAAAAACTGTTTTTT; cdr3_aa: CSVEYGRNEKLFF
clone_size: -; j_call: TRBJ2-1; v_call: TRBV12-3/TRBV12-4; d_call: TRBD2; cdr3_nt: TGTGCCAGCACCCGGACCCTGCGGGGGGGCCCCATCTACAATGAGCAGTTCTTC; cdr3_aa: CASTRTLRGGPIYNEQFF
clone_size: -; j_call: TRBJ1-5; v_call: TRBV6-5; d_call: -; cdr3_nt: TGTGCCAGCAGTTCACAGTCTGGCCAGCCCCAGCATTTT; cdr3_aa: CASSSQSGQPQHF
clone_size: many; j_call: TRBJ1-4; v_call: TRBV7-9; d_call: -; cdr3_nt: TGTGCCAGCAGCCCCCGGATGGGGGGTACCGAAAAACTGTTTTTT; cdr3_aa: CASSPRMGGTEKLFF
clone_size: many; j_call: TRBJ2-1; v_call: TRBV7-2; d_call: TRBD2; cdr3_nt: TGTGCCAGCAGCTCCAGCGGGAGGGCCTGGAATGAGCAGTTCTTC; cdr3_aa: CASSSSGRAWNEQFF
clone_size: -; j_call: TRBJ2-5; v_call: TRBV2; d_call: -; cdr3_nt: TGTGCCAGCAGTGAATCGGGGACAACGTTCGAAGAGACCCAGTACTTC; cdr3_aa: CASSESGTTFEETQYF
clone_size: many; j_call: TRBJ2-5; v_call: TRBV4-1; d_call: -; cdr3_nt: TGCGCCAGCAGCCGCGCTCGCGGGGAGACCCAGTACTTC; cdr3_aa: CASSRARGETQYF
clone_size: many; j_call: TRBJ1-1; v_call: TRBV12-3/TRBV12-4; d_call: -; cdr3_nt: TGTGCCAGCAGTATTACCCCGAACACTGAAGCTTTCTTT; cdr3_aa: CASSITPNTEAFF